Listed below are T cell receptor beta chains from one sample, sequenced in a study of neurological immune-mediated disorders. TCRdb passed the 5' RACE reads through MiXCR, listing each CDR3 protein once. The profile covers under 70,000 distinct CDR3 sequences, with roughly 3.5% appearing a single time and more than 2.5% taken by the ten largest. Input material: PBMCs. The receptors were sampled from a woman in her thirties with multiple sclerosis. Both conserved end residues are part of each CDR3. The order of the fields is D gene, V gene, clone size, J gene, CDR3 DNA, CDR3 protein. The D gene is left open where the match is weak. A clone size is listed for some rows: how often the clone was seen (once, few, many), or a class if it is expanded.

.,TRBV5-1,many,TRBJ1-6,TGCGCCAGCAGCCAAATTCCAGGTTCACCCCTCCACTTT,CASSQIPGSPLHF
TRBD2,TRBV4-3,many,TRBJ2-1,TGCGCCAGCAGCCAAGATTCGCGGACTAGCGGGATCTACAATGAGCAGTTCTTC,CASSQDSRTSGIYNEQFF
TRBD2,TRBV28,.,TRBJ2-4,TGTGCCAGCAGTTTATACGGGACTAGCGGGCGGGGACGGTACTTC,CASSLYGTSGRGRYF
.,TRBV5-1,few,TRBJ2-5,TGCGCCAGCAGTCCCGGGCTTAAAGAGACCCAGTACTTC,CASSPGLKETQYF
.,TRBV5-1,many,TRBJ1-1,TGCGCCAGCAGCTTGGATCCGGGTTCGGGCACTGAAGCTTTCTTT,CASSLDPGSGTEAFF
.,TRBV2,many,TRBJ2-5,TGTGCCAGCAGTGAACAGGGGACTTCTCAAGAGACCCAGTACTTC,CASSEQGTSQETQYF
.,TRBV12-3/TRBV12-4,many,TRBJ2-7,TGTGCCAGCAGTTTTGGGGGGACCTACGAGCAGTACTTC,CASSFGGTYEQYF
.,TRBV6-1,.,TRBJ1-1,TGTGCCAGCATGGCAGGGTCCATGAACACTGAAGCTTTCTTT,CASMAGSMNTEAFF
.,TRBV5-1,many,TRBJ2-7,TGCGCCAGCAGCCTCAGGGGTCCGGGCGAGCAGTACTTC,CASSLRGPGEQYF
TRBD1,TRBV29-1,many,TRBJ1-1,TGCAGCGTTGAGTCAGGGACAGGGCTGACTGAAGCTTTCTTT,CSVESGTGLTEAFF
.,TRBV7-2,many,TRBJ1-5,TGTGCCAGCGGCCGGCGCAATCAGCCCCAGCATTTT,CASGRRNQPQHF
.,TRBV7-9,many,TRBJ2-7,TGTGCCAGCAGCGGGAACTACGAGCAGTACTTC,CASSGNYEQYF
.,TRBV5-1,many,TRBJ1-1,TGCGCCAGCAGCTTGGCCGGGGGATTGACTGAAGCTTTCTTT,CASSLAGGLTEAFF
.,TRBV7-2,many,TRBJ2-2,TGTGCCAGCAGCCTGGTGGCCAGGGCGACGAACACCGGGGAGCTGTTTTTT,CASSLVARATNTGELFF
.,TRBV28,many,TRBJ1-1,TGTGCCAGCAGTTTAATCGGAGGGGACACTGAAGCTTTCTTT,CASSLIGGDTEAFF
.,TRBV4-3,many,TRBJ2-1,TGCGCCAGCAGCCAAGGTTCCGCCTTCGGTTCTGAGCAGTTCTTC,CASSQGSAFGSEQFF
.,TRBV12-3/TRBV12-4,many,TRBJ1-2,TGTGCCAGCAGTTTAGTGGGGTTGGCCGGCTACACCTTC,CASSLVGLAGYTF
.,TRBV5-1,many,TRBJ2-7,TGCGCCAGCAGCTTAGGGGGAGTTCCCTACGAGCAGTACTTC,CASSLGGVPYEQYF